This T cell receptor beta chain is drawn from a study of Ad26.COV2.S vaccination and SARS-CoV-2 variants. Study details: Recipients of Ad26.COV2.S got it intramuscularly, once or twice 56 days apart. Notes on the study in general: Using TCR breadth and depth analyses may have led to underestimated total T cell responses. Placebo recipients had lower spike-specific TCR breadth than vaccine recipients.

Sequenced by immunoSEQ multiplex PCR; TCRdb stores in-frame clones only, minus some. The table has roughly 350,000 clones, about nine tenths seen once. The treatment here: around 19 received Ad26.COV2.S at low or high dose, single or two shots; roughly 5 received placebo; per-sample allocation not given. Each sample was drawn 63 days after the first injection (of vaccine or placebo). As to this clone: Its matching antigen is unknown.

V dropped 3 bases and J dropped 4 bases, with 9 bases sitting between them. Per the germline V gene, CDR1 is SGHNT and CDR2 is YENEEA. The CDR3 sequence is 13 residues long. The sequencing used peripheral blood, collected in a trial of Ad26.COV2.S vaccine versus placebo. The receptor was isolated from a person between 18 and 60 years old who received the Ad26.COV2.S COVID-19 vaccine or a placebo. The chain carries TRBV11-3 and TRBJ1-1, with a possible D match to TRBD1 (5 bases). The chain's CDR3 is CASSLWGGTEAFF. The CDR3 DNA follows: TGTGCCAGCAGCTTGTGGGGGGGCACTGAAGCTTTCTTT.